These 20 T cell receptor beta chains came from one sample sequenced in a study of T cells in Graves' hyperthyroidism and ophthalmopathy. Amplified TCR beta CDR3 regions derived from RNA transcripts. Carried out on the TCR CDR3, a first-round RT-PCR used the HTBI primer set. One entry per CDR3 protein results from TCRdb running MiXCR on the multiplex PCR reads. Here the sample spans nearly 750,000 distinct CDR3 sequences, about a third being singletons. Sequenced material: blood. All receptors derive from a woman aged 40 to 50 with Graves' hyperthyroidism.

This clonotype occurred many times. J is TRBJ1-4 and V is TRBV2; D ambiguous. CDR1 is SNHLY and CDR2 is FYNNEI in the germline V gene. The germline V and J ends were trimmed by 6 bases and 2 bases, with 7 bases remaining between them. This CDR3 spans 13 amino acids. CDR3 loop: CASSGGTNEKLFF. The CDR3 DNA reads TGTGCCAGCAGCGGAGGGACTAATGAAAAACTGTTTTTT. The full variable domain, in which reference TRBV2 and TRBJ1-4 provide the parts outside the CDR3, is EPEVTQTPSHQVTQMGQEVILRCVPISNHLYFYWYRQILGQKVEFLVSFYNNEISEKSEIFDDQFSVERPDGSNFTLKIRSTKLEDSAMYFCASSGGTNEKLFFGSGTQLSVL.

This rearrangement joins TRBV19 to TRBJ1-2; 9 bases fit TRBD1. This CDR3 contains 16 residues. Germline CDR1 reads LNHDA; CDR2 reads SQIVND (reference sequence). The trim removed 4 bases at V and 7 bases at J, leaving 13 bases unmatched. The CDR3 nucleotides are TGTGCCAGTAGTAGGGGGCTCTGGGACAGGGTTGGTGGCTACACCTTC. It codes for CASSRGLWDRVGGYTF.

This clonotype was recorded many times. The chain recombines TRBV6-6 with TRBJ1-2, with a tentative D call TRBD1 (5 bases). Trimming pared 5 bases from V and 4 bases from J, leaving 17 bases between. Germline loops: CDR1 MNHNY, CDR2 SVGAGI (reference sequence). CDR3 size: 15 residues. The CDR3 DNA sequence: TGTGCCAGCAGTCCCTTTACGGGGGGAGGCTATGGCTACACCTTC. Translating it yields CASSPFTGGGYGYTF.

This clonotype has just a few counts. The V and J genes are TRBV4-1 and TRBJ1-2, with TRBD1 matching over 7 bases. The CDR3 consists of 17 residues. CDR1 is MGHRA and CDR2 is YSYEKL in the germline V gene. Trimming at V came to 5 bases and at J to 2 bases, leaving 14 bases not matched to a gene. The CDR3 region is CASSNKIRGQLNYGYTF. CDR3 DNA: TGCGCCAGCAGCAACAAAATCAGGGGACAGCTCAACTATGGCTACACCTTC.

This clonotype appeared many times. The CDR3 DNA follows: TGCAGCGTTGATCTGGCTAGCGGTAGCTCCTACGAGCAGTACTTC. Its translation is CSVDLASGSSYEQYF. The V and J genes are TRBV29-1 and TRBJ2-7, with 7 positions matching TRBD2. Germline V CDR1 and CDR2: SQVTM, ANQGSEA. This CDR3 contains 15 residues. V lost 3 bases, J lost 0 bases, and 8 bases stayed unmatched.

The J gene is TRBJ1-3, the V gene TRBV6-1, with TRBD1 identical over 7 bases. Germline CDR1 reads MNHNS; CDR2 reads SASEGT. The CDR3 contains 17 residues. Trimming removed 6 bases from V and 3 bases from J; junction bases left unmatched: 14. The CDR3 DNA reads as TGTGCCAGCAGGGCAAAGGGACTACAGGGGTTTGGAAACACCATATATTTT. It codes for CASRAKGLQGFGNTIYF.

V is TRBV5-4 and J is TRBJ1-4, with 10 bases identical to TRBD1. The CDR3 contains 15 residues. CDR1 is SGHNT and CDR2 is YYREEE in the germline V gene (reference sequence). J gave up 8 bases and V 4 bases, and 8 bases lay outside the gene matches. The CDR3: CASSRGGTGDEKLFF. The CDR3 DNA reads TGTGCCAGCAGCCGCGGGGGGACAGGGGACGAAAAACTGTTTTTT.

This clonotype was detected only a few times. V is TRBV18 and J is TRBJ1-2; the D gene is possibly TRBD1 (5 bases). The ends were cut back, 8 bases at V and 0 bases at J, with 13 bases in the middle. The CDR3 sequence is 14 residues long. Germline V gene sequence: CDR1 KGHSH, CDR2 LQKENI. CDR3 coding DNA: TGTGCCAGCGCCCCTGACAGAGCTAACTATGGCTACACCTTC. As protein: CASAPDRANYGYTF.

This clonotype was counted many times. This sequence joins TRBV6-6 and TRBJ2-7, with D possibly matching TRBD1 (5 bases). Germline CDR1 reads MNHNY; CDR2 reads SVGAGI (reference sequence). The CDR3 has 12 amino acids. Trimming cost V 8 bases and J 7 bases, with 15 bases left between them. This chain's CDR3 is CASLRSKGEQYF. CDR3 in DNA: TGTGCCAGCCTCCGCTCCAAGGGGGAGCAGTACTTC.

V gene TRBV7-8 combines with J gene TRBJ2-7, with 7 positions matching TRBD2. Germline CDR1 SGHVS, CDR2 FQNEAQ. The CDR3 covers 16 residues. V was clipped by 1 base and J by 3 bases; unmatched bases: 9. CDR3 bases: TGTGCCAGCAGCTTAGACGACCGGACTAGTTACTACGAGCAGTACTTC. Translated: CASSLDDRTSYYEQYF.

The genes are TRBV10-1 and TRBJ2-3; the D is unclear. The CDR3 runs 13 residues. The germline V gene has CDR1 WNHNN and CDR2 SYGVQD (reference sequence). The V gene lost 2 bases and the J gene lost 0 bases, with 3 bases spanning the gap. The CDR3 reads CASSELSTDTQYF. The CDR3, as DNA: TGCGCCAGCAGTGAGCTGAGCACAGATACGCAGTATTTT.

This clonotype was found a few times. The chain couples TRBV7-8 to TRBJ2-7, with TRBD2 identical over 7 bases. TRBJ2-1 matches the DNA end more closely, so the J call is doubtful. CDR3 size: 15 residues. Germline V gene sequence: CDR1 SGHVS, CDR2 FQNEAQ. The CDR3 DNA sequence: TGTGCCAGCAGAGCCGGGACCCGGGAGGTCAATGAGCAGTTCTTC. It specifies CASRAGTREVNEQFF.

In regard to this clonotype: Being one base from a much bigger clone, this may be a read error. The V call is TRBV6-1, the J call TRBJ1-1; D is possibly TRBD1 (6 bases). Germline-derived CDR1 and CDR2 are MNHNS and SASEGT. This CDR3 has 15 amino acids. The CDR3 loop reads CASSPRTVMNTDAFF. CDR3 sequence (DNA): TGTGCCAGCAGTCCACGGACAGTTATGAACACTGACGCTTTCTTT.

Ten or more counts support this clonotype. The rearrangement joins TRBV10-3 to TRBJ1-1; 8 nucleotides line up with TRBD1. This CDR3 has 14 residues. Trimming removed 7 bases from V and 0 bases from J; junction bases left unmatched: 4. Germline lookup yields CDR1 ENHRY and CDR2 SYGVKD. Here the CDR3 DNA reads TGTGCCATCAAGCAGGGGGCTATGAACACTGAAGCTTTCTTT. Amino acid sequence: CAIKQGAMNTEAFF.

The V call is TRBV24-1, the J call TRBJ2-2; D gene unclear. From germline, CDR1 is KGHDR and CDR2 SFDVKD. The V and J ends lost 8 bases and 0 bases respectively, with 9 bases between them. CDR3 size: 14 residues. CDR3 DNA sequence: TGTGCCACCATCGGCAACGCGAACACCGGGGAGCTGTTTTTT. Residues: CATIGNANTGELFF.

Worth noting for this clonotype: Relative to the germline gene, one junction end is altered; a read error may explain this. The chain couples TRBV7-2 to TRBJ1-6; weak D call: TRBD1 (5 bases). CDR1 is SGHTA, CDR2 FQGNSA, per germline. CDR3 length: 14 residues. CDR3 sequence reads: CASSRARDNSPLHF. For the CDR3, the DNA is TGCGCCAGCAGCCGCGCCAGGGATAATTCACCCCTCCACTTT.

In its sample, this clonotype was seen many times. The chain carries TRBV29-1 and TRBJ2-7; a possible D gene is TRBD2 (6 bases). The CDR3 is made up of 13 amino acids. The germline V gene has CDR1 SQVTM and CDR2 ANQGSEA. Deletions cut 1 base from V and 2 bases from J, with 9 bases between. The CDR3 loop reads CSVEVEGTYEQYF. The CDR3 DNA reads TGCAGCGTTGAAGTGGAGGGGACCTACGAGCAGTACTTC.

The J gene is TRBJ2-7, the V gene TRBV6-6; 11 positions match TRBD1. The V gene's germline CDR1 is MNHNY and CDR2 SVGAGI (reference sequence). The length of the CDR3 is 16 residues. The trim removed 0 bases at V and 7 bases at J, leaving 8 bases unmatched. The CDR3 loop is CASSYSRGQGAREQYF. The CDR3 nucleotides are TGTGCCAGCAGTTACTCGAGAGGACAGGGGGCCAGAGAGCAGTACTTC.

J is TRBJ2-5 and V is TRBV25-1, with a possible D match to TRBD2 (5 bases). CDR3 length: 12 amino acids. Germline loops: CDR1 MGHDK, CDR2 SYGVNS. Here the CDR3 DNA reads TGTGCTAGGGCAGCCGGGGAAGAGACCCAGTACTTC. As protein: CARAAGEETQYF.

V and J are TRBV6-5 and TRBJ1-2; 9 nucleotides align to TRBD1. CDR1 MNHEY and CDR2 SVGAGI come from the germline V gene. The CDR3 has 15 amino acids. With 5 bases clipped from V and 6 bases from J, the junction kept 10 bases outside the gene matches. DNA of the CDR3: TGTGCCAGCAGTCCTCCTTACAGGGGGCGCGATGGCTACACCTTC. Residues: CASSPPYRGRDGYTF.